Listed here are 26 T cell receptor beta chains from one sample, sequenced in a study of STAT5B mutations in CD4+ large granular lymphocyte leukemia (dated by TCRdb to about 2022). Receptor libraries were prepared by the immunoSEQ multiplex PCR assay. TCRdb took this table from immuneACCESS and kept in-frame rearrangements with V and J called. Such tables lack part of the clones; where checked against another copy, unresolved V genes explain under half of the gap, and the rest is unexplained. The sample profile shows about 22,000 clones; 78% of them were found once. The ten largest account for 0.42% of the sample. Sequenced input: CD4+ T cells from blood buffy coats. The source is a human donor in good health.

Notes on this clone: One junction end does not reproduce the germline sequence, and a read error may be involved. V is TRBV19 and J is TRBJ2-6, with a tentative D call TRBD1 (5 bases). The CDR3 has 17 amino acids. Germline V gene lookup returns CDR1 LNHDA and CDR2 SQIVND (reference sequence). The DNA of the CDR3 is TGTGCCAGTAGAATAGGGGCCCAGGGTTCTGGGGCCAACGTCCTGACTTTC. It is translated as CASRIGAQGSGANVLTF.

This clone was observed a few times. The chain joins TRBV11-3 to TRBJ1-1; no definite D call. CDR3 length equals 13 residues. V lost 5 bases and J lost 7, with 14 bases in between. Germline V CDR1 and CDR2: SGHNT, YENEEA. This CDR3 reads CASSPRNAGEAFF. The CDR3 nucleotides are TGTGCCAGCAGCCCGAGGAATGCGGGTGAAGCTTTCTTT.

This sequence joins TRBV27 and TRBJ1-6; D gene ambiguous. This CDR3 has 13 residues. The V end was cut by 3 bases, the J end by 6 bases, with 6 bases between. Germline assignment: CDR1 MNHEY and CDR2 SMNVEV (reference sequence). The CDR3 coding sequence is TGTGCCAGCAGTTTTGGGGTTAATTCACCCCTCCACTTT. It encodes CASSFGVNSPLHF.

This clone came up once. In nucleotides, the CDR3 is TGCGCCAGCAGCTTGGGACTAGACGTCCACAATGAGCAGTTCTTC. This encodes CASSLGLDVHNEQFF. This sequence joins TRBV5-1 and TRBJ2-1; possible D gene TRBD2, 6 bases. In germline, CDR1 is SGHRS, CDR2 YFSETQ. The V end was cut by 0 bases, the J end by 5 bases, with 12 bases between. This CDR3 has 15 amino acids.

This chain connects TRBV5-4 to TRBJ1-3; D not resolved. The CDR3 consists of 15 residues. The germline CDR1 and CDR2 sequences are SGHNT and YYREEE (reference sequence). Between the trimmed V and J ends, which lost 0 bases and 0 bases, there was a span of 7 bases. CDR3 DNA: TGTGCCAGCAGCTTGGATGCGGTCTCTGGAAACACCATATATTTT. Residues: CASSLDAVSGNTIYF.

This chain uses TRBV7-2 with TRBJ2-1; 10 bases are shared with TRBD2. This CDR3 has 16 amino acids. V was clipped by 5 bases and J by 4 bases; unmatched bases: 8. The germline gives CDR1 SGHTA, CDR2 FQGNSA. CDR3: CASSPPGTSDYNEQFF. CDR3 DNA: TGTGCCAGCAGCCCGCCCGGGACTAGCGATTACAATGAGCAGTTCTTC.

J is TRBJ1-3 and V is TRBV19; no definite D call. The V end lost 6 bases, the J end lost 0 bases, and 12 bases lay between the germline ends. CDR3 size: 15 residues. Germline lookup yields CDR1 LNHDA and CDR2 SQIVND (reference sequence). This chain's CDR3 is CASRPGRSSGNTIYF. The DNA for the CDR3 is TGTGCCAGTAGGCCTGGACGTAGCTCTGGAAACACCATATATTTT.

In nucleotides, the CDR3 is TGCGCCAGCAGCCAAGATCCGGGACAGGGGGCTTGGAACGAGCAGTACTTC. Its protein is CASSQDPGQGAWNEQYF. V and J are TRBV4-1 and TRBJ2-7, with 12 bases aligning to TRBD1. CDR3 length equals 17 residues. CDR1 is MGHRA, CDR2 YSYEKL, per germline. J gave up 5 bases and V 0 bases, and 8 bases lay outside the gene matches.

The rearrangement uses TRBV1 and TRBJ2-7. TRBV1 is recorded as a pseudogene. This CDR3 is built from 19 residues. The CDR3 bases are TGCACCAGAGTCTTTTTGAGGGGAGTTCTTAGCGTCTTAACCTACGAGCAGTACTTC. This sequence encodes CTRVFLRGVLSVLTYEQYF.

The CDR3 DNA sequence: TGCAGCGGGGGACGGTCAAACACTGAAGCTTTCTTT. Its translation: CSGGRSNTEAFF. The chain joins TRBV29-1 to TRBJ1-1, with TRBD1 as a possible D gene (5 bases). CDR1 is SQVTM and CDR2 is ANQGSEA in the germline V gene. CDR3 size: 12 residues. V gave up 7 bases and J gave up 2 bases, with 11 bases separating them.

The V gene is TRBV4-1, the J gene TRBJ2-3, with 14 bases matching TRBD2. The CDR3 extends over 20 amino acids. Germline CDR1 and CDR2: MGHRA and YSYEKL. V shed 3 bases and J 3 bases; nucleotides not matched to a gene: 14. The CDR3 coding sequence is TGCGCCAGCAGCCACTCGAGACTAGCGGGGGGGCCGAGTTATACAGATACGCAGTATTTT. This encodes CASSHSRLAGGPSYTDTQYF.

V is TRBV29-1 and J is TRBJ2-5; TRBD2 agrees at 14 bases. J lost 4 bases, V lost 7 bases, and 8 bases had no gene match. The CDR3 is made up of 15 amino acids. Germline assignment: CDR1 SQVTM and CDR2 ANQGSEA. The CDR3 DNA follows: TGCAGCGGCCAGACTAGCGGGAGGGCCGCAGAGACCCAGTACTTC. Translation: CSGQTSGRAAETQYF.

The rearrangement joins TRBV2 to TRBJ2-7; 7 nucleotides line up with TRBD1. Germline-derived CDR1 and CDR2 are SNHLY and FYNNEI. This CDR3 has 12 residues. J was trimmed by 3 bases and V by 6 bases; bases with no gene match: 2. CDR3 bases: TGTGCCAGCAGGGGGGACAGCTACGAGCAGTACTTC. Encoded protein: CASRGDSYEQYF.

The J gene is TRBJ2-7, the V gene TRBV19; 9 bases fit TRBD1. Trimming took 4 bases from V and 4 from J; bases not matched to a gene: 8. Germline CDR1 and CDR2: LNHDA and SQIVND (reference sequence). This CDR3 has 15 residues. DNA of the CDR3: TGTGCCAGTAGTAGACCGGGACAGGGATTGTACGAGCAGTACTTC. Its translation: CASSRPGQGLYEQYF.

This clone was observed a single time. The chain has TRBV5-1 and TRBJ1-4; the match to TRBD1 covers 9 bases. Trimming removed 5 bases from V and 0 bases from J; junction bases left unmatched: 2. The germline CDR1 and CDR2 sequences are SGHRS and YFSETQ. The CDR3 runs to 15 residues. The CDR3 nucleotides read TGCGCCAGCAGACAGGGGGCAACAACTAATGAAAAACTGTTTTTT. Its translation: CASRQGATTNEKLFF.

V and J are TRBV5-1 and TRBJ2-7, with 8 bases identical to TRBD1. The V segment lost 0 bases and the J segment 0 bases; nucleotides outside the gene matches: 8. The germline CDR1 and CDR2 sequences are SGHRS and YFSETQ. The CDR3 spans 17 residues. In DNA, the CDR3 is TGCGCCAGCAGCTTGGCCTCAGGGGGCCCTCGCTCCTACGAGCAGTACTTC. Translated: CASSLASGGPRSYEQYF.

The genes are TRBV18 and TRBJ1-2; tentative D call: TRBD1 (6 bases). The germline V and J ends were trimmed by 2 bases and 4 bases, with 8 bases remaining between them. The CDR3 spans 13 residues. CDR1 KGHSH and CDR2 LQKENI come from the germline V gene. In DNA, the CDR3 is TGTGCCAGCTCACCAACAGGGCGCTATGGCTACACCTTC. Translating it yields CASSPTGRYGYTF.

This clone was detected once. The genes are TRBV11-1 and TRBJ2-3; the D is unclear. V dropped 1 base and J dropped 0 bases, with 11 bases sitting between them. CDR3 length: 16 amino acids. Germline CDR1 and CDR2: SGHAT and FQDESV (reference sequence). CDR3 sequence (DNA): TGTGCCAGCAGCTTAGGTGTGGGCGGAAGCACAGATACGCAGTATTTT. Translating gives CASSLGVGGSTDTQYF.

This clone was seen just once. V is TRBV9 and J is TRBJ2-3; perhaps D is TRBD1 or TRBD2 (5 bases each). From germline, CDR1 is SGDLS and CDR2 YYNGEE. V was pared by 4 bases and J by 0 bases, with 27 bases between. The CDR3 is 20 residues long. Here the CDR3 reads CASSFGTGWGGGPSTDTQYF. CDR3 nucleotides: TGTGCCAGCAGCTTTGGGACCGGTTGGGGTGGCGGCCCAAGCACAGATACGCAGTATTTT.

The chain uses TRBV7-2 and TRBJ2-1; 8 bases fit TRBD2. This CDR3 comprises 16 residues. Germline-derived CDR1 and CDR2 are SGHTA and FQGNSA. J was trimmed by 9 bases and V by 3 bases; bases with no gene match: 13. DNA of the CDR3: TGTGCCAGCAGCTTCGCGGGGGTAGCGGGGATAAGTGAGCAGTTCTTC. The encoded protein is CASSFAGVAGISEQFF.

This clone was seen a few times. The chain carries TRBV5-1 and TRBJ1-1; tentative D call: TRBD1 (6 bases). V lost 5 bases to trimming and J lost 2 bases, with 13 bases between them. CDR1 is SGHRS, CDR2 YFSETQ, per germline. The CDR3 is 14 residues long. In DNA form, the CDR3 reads TGCGCCAGCAGTGCACAGGGTCAAAACACTGAAGCTTTCTTT. It translates to CASSAQGQNTEAFF. Filled out from reference TRBV5-1 and TRBJ1-1, the complete variable domain reads KAGVTQTPRYLIKTRGQQVTLSCSPISGHRSVSWYQQTPGQGLQFLFEYFSETQRNKGNFPGRFSGRQFSNSRSEMNVSTLELGDSALYLCASSAQGQNTEAFFGQGTRLTVV.

The chain employs TRBV19 and TRBJ1-4; no firm D call. The V gene's germline CDR1 is LNHDA and CDR2 SQIVND (reference sequence). V lost 6 bases to trimming and J lost 7 bases, with 21 bases between them. This CDR3 contains 16 residues. DNA of the CDR3: TGTGCCAGTAGAGGCGCGTTGGACCCCAAGGGTGAAAAACTGTTTTTT. Translated: CASRGALDPKGEKLFF.

The chain recombines TRBV5-4 with TRBJ2-3; tentatively, D is TRBD2 (5 bases). Trimming removed 1 base at V and 5 bases at J, with 14 bases between. Per germline, CDR1 SGHNT and CDR2 YYREEE (reference sequence). The CDR3 length is 15 residues. The CDR3 spells CASSLRSGAVDTQYF. CDR3 DNA sequence: TGTGCCAGCAGCTTGCGGAGCGGAGCCGTAGATACGCAGTATTTT. Looking up the rest from reference TRBV5-4 and TRBJ2-3 gives the full variable domain: ETGVTQSPTHLIKTRGQQVTLRCSSQSGHNTVSWYQQALGQGPQFIFQYYREEENGRGNFPPRFSGLQFPNYSSELNVNALELDDSALYLCASSLRSGAVDTQYFGPGTRLTVL.

This clone was seen a single time. The rearrangement uses TRBV5-1 and TRBJ2-3, with 9 nucleotides matching TRBD1. The CDR3 totals 15 residues. V shed 0 bases and J 4 bases; nucleotides not matched to a gene: 3. Germline V gene lookup returns CDR1 SGHRS and CDR2 YFSETQ. Here the CDR3 reads CASSLGQGVSDTQYF. The CDR3 coding sequence is TGCGCCAGCAGCTTGGGACAGGGGGTCTCAGATACGCAGTATTTT.

This clone has a single count. This chain joins TRBV5-4 and TRBJ2-5; 10 nucleotides line up with TRBD2. Germline V lookup: CDR1 SGHNT, CDR2 YYREEE (reference sequence). With 1 base clipped from V and 9 bases from J, the junction kept 6 bases outside the gene matches. CDR3 length equals 14 residues. The CDR3 coding sequence is TGTGCCAGCAGCTTGAGGCTAGCGGGAGTCCCCCAGTACTTC. Translation gives CASSLRLAGVPQYF. The whole variable domain, filled in from reference TRBV5-4 and TRBJ2-5, reads ETGVTQSPTHLIKTRGQQVTLRCSSQSGHNTVSWYQQALGQGPQFIFQYYREEENGRGNFPPRFSGLQFPNYSSELNVNALELDDSALYLCASSLRLAGVPQYFGPGTRLLVL.

This chain joins TRBV19 and TRBJ2-7, with no clear D. Germline CDR1 is LNHDA and CDR2 is SQIVND (reference sequence). V shed 1 base and J shed 4 bases, with 8 bases lying between them. The CDR3 runs 13 residues. The DNA for the CDR3 is TGTGCCAGTAGTATAGGCGACGGTTACGAGCAGTACTTC. The encoded protein is CASSIGDGYEQYF.